Presented here are 14 T cell receptor beta chains from one specimen sequenced in a study of beta chain features in type 1 diabetes. cDNA synthesis used the whole RNA isolate, giving expressed TCRB sequences. Only in-frame clones appear in the TCRdb table, and some are missing; sequencing was by immunoSEQ multiplex PCR. The sample lists 620,000 or so clones, 15% to 18% occurring once. What was sequenced was naive CD4+ T cells from blood. The receptor source for this set is a man younger than 35 in good health.

This clone was counted a few times. The chain joins TRBV6-5 to TRBJ2-1; 7 bases align to TRBD2. V shed 6 bases, J shed 6 bases, and the junction held 8 bases outside the gene matches. The CDR3 consists of 14 residues. From germline, CDR1 is MNHEY and CDR2 SVGAGI. The CDR3 bases are TGTGCCAGCAGCCGAAGCTCGGGGGGCAATGAGCAGTTCTTC. This translates into CASSRSSGGNEQFF.

The J gene is TRBJ2-6, the V gene TRBV19; the D is unclear. Per the germline V gene, CDR1 is LNHDA and CDR2 is SQIVND (reference sequence). The CDR3 contains 15 residues. V dropped 1 base and J dropped 4 bases, with 8 bases sitting between them. CDR3 DNA: TGTGCCAGTAGTATAGTAGGGTTCGGGGCCAACGTCCTGACTTTC. Protein: CASSIVGFGANVLTF.

The chain joins TRBV2 to TRBJ1-5, with D possibly matching TRBD1 (5 bases). The CDR3 is made up of 14 amino acids. Trimming shortened V by 3 bases and J by 9 bases, and 15 bases separated the two germline ends. Per the germline V gene, CDR1 is SNHLY and CDR2 is FYNNEI. CDR3 loop: CASSDPGAATPQHF. The CDR3 coding sequence is TGTGCCAGCAGTGACCCCGGGGCTGCCACGCCCCAGCATTTT.

The rearrangement joins TRBV7-3 to TRBJ2-7; 10 bases are shared with TRBD2. The CDR3 is 14 amino acids. The ends lost 5 bases at V and 3 bases at J; junction bases unmatched: 4. Germline CDR1 SGHTA, CDR2 FQGTGA. The DNA of the CDR3 is TGTGCCAGCAGCCCATCTAGCGGGAGCTACGAGCAGTACTTC. This codes for CASSPSSGSYEQYF.

This clone was recorded a few times. V is TRBV9 and J is TRBJ2-1; D remains ambiguous. Germline V gives CDR1 SGDLS, CDR2 YYNGEE. The CDR3 totals 12 residues. V gave up 3 bases and J gave up 9 bases, with 10 bases separating them. CDR3: CASSASRSEQFF. DNA for the CDR3: TGTGCCAGCAGCGCCTCGAGGAGTGAGCAGTTCTTC.

Of note for this clone: Additional DNA sequences in this sample encode the identical CDR3. The chain links TRBV7-2 to TRBJ2-5; 9 bases line up with TRBD1. This CDR3 is 14 amino acids long. V lost 4 bases, J lost 4 bases, and 4 bases stayed unmatched. From germline, CDR1 is SGHTA and CDR2 FQGNSA. The CDR3 is CASSSTGGRETQYF. CDR3 bases: TGTGCCAGCAGCTCGACAGGGGGGAGAGAGACCCAGTACTTC. The full variable domain, rest sourced from reference TRBV7-2 and TRBJ2-5, is GAGVSQSPSNKVTEKGKDVELRCDPISGHTALYWYRQSLGQGLEFLIYFQGNSAPDKSGLPSDRFSAERTGGSVSTLTIQRTQQEDSAVYLCASSSTGGRETQYFGPGTRLLVL.

This clone was seen a handful of times. This sequence joins TRBV11-2 and TRBJ2-2, with TRBD1 matching 8 bases. This CDR3 is built from 16 residues. Germline assignment: CDR1 SGHAT and CDR2 FQNNGV. The junction had 8 bases not matched to a gene; V was cut back by 6 bases and J by 2 bases. The CDR3 spells CASRLDRGGNTGELFF. CDR3 nucleotides: TGTGCCAGCAGGCTAGACAGGGGCGGCAACACCGGGGAGCTGTTTTTT.

This clone was detected only a few times. The J gene is TRBJ2-1, the V gene TRBV9; a possible D gene is TRBD1 (6 bases). V was cut by 4 bases and J by 1 base, with 12 bases left in between. The CDR3 is 15 residues long. Germline V CDR1 and CDR2: SGDLS, YYNGEE. CDR3 coding DNA: TGTGCCAGCAGCACTACAGGGTTTTCCTACAATGAGCAGTTCTTC. This codes for CASSTTGFSYNEQFF. Full variable domain (missing parts from reference TRBV9 and TRBJ2-1): DSGVTQTPKHLITATGQRVTLRCSPRSGDLSVYWYQQSLDQGLQFLIQYYNGEERAKGNILERFSAQQFPDLHSELNLSSLELGDSALYFCASSTTGFSYNEQFFGPGTRLTVL.

The genes are TRBV19 and TRBJ2-7; D tentatively reads TRBD1 or TRBD2 (5 bases each). The CDR3 extends over 14 amino acids. From germline, CDR1 is LNHDA and CDR2 SQIVND (reference sequence). Between the trimmed V and J ends, which lost 5 bases and 3 bases, there was a span of 14 bases. The CDR3 reads CASSPRGSNYEQYF. Written as DNA, the CDR3 is TGTGCCAGTAGTCCCCGGGGCAGCAACTACGAGCAGTACTTC.

This clone has a handful of counts. V gene TRBV7-2 combines with J gene TRBJ2-5, with 7 bases aligning to TRBD2. Germline CDR1 is SGHTA and CDR2 is FQGNSA. CDR3 length: 14 amino acids. The junction had 13 bases not matched to a gene; V was cut back by 11 bases and J by 4 bases. Here the CDR3 DNA reads TGTGCCCGTTCCTCGGGGAGGGCCCCAGAGACCCAGTACTTC. It encodes CARSSGRAPETQYF.

In its sample, this clone was seen a few times. This chain uses TRBV2 with TRBJ1-1, with TRBD1 as a possible D gene (6 bases). CDR3 size: 13 residues. CDR1 and CDR2 from the germline V gene are SNHLY and FYNNEI. With 6 bases removed from V and 5 bases from J, the gap between germline ends came to 13 bases. CDR3 sequence: CASRLGGGTEAFF. CDR3 in DNA: TGTGCCAGCAGGTTGGGGGGCGGGACTGAAGCTTTCTTT.

This clone has more than one count but fewer than ten. V is TRBV7-2 and J is TRBJ2-7, with a possible D match to TRBD2 (5 bases). CDR1 is SGHTA and CDR2 is FQGNSA in the germline V gene. The CDR3 is made up of 15 amino acids. V lost 5 bases to trimming and J lost 7 bases, with 21 bases between them. The CDR3 DNA is TGTGCCAGCAGCGAAAACCGCGGGCTAGCCCGGGAGCAGTACTTC. It yields the protein CASSENRGLAREQYF.

The chain couples TRBV5-1 to TRBJ2-7; TRBD1 is a possible D gene (5 bases). Germline-derived CDR1 and CDR2 are SGHRS and YFSETQ. V was clipped by 6 bases and J by 6 bases, with 13 bases between them. CDR3 length: 12 amino acids. In nucleotides, the CDR3 is TGCGCCAGCACCCTTCAGGGTTCCGAGCAGTACTTC. This codes for CASTLQGSEQYF.

This clone was seen a few times. The gene calls are TRBV7-3 and TRBJ2-3; 10 bases line up with TRBD2. Losses at the gene ends were 6 bases for V and 1 base for J; bases not matched to a gene: 7. The germline gives CDR1 SGHTA, CDR2 FQGTGA. This CDR3 is built from 16 residues. As DNA, the CDR3 is TGTGCCAGCAGTCTCCCCGGGACTAGCGGCACAGATACGCAGTATTTT. As protein: CASSLPGTSGTDTQYF.